A selection of T cell receptor beta chains follows, all from one sample in a study of blood T cell repertoires in COVID-19. Here immunoSEQ multiplex PCR was the method, and the copy in TCRdb shows in-frame clones only, minus some. Among under 250,000 clones listed, over 80% were seen once. Sequencing was performed on peripheral blood. These receptors were taken from a woman aged 40 to 55 who had recovered from COVID-19. Both conserved end residues are part of each CDR3. A D gene is named only where the DNA matches it firmly. Not every row has a clone size; where given, it reads once, few, many or a size class.

v_call: TRBV5-1
d_call: NA
j_call: TRBJ2-1
clone_size: many
cdr3_aa: CASSLTTGISYNEQFF
cdr3_nt: TGCGCCAGCAGCTTAACAACAGGGATCTCCTACAATGAGCAGTTCTTC

v_call: TRBV6-2/TRBV6-3
d_call: TRBD1
j_call: TRBJ2-4
clone_size: NA
cdr3_aa: CASSQRQGDKNIQYF
cdr3_nt: TGTGCCAGCAGTCAACGACAGGGTGACAAAAACATTCAGTACTTC

v_call: TRBV19
d_call: NA
j_call: TRBJ1-6
clone_size: NA
cdr3_aa: CASTPRPSPDSPLHF
cdr3_nt: TGTGCCAGTACCCCTCGTCCATCCCCGGATTCACCCCTCCACTTT

v_call: TRBV5-1
d_call: TRBD1
j_call: TRBJ2-1
clone_size: NA
cdr3_aa: CASSGGTVGLIEQFF
cdr3_nt: TGCGCCAGCAGCGGTGGGACAGTAGGTCTTATTGAGCAGTTCTTC

v_call: TRBV5-6
d_call: NA
j_call: TRBJ2-7
clone_size: NA
cdr3_aa: CASSLQGVAREQYF
cdr3_nt: TGTGCCAGCAGCTTGCAGGGCGTGGCGCGGGAGCAGTACTTC

v_call: TRBV6-5
d_call: TRBD1
j_call: TRBJ1-6
clone_size: NA
cdr3_aa: CASSPRTGARSPLHF
cdr3_nt: TGTGCCAGCAGTCCGCGGACAGGGGCCAGGTCACCCCTCCACTTT

v_call: TRBV4-1
d_call: NA
j_call: TRBJ1-5
clone_size: few
cdr3_aa: CASSQVSGVGQPQHF
cdr3_nt: TGCGCCAGCAGCCAAGTTTCAGGGGTAGGGCAGCCCCAGCATTTT

v_call: TRBV5-4
d_call: TRBD1
j_call: TRBJ1-1
clone_size: few
cdr3_aa: CASSHGQGENTEAFF
cdr3_nt: TGTGCCAGCAGCCACGGACAGGGAGAGAACACTGAAGCTTTCTTT

v_call: TRBV5-1
d_call: TRBD1
j_call: TRBJ1-1
clone_size: NA
cdr3_aa: CASAPTGTNTEAFF
cdr3_nt: TGCGCCAGCGCCCCGACAGGGACTAACACTGAAGCTTTCTTT

v_call: TRBV28
d_call: NA
j_call: TRBJ2-1
clone_size: once
cdr3_aa: CASSLLDNEQFF
cdr3_nt: TGTGCCAGCAGCCTACTTGACAATGAGCAGTTCTTC

v_call: TRBV5-1
d_call: NA
j_call: TRBJ2-7
clone_size: NA
cdr3_aa: CASSPSQGGYYEQYF
cdr3_nt: TGCGCCAGCAGCCCCTCTCAGGGGGGATACTACGAGCAGTACTTC

v_call: TRBV9
d_call: NA
j_call: TRBJ1-1
clone_size: NA
cdr3_aa: CASSVNVAGLGAFF
cdr3_nt: TGTGCCAGCAGCGTAAATGTGGCGGGGCTAGGCGCTTTCTTT

v_call: TRBV7-8
d_call: NA
j_call: TRBJ2-7
clone_size: NA
cdr3_aa: CASSSVAGSSYEQYF
cdr3_nt: TGTGCCAGCAGCTCGGTTGCGGGGTCCTCCTACGAGCAGTACTTC

v_call: TRBV19
d_call: NA
j_call: TRBJ2-7
clone_size: NA
cdr3_aa: CASSKGHGDYEQYF
cdr3_nt: TGTGCCAGTAGTAAGGGACACGGGGACTACGAGCAGTACTTC

v_call: TRBV5-1
d_call: TRBD1
j_call: TRBJ2-7
clone_size: NA
cdr3_aa: CASSRGQGILEEQYF
cdr3_nt: TGCGCCAGCAGCCGGGGACAGGGGATTCTCGAGGAGCAGTACTTC

v_call: TRBV5-8
d_call: TRBD1
j_call: TRBJ2-7
clone_size: once
cdr3_aa: CASSLKLQGLVTYEQYF
cdr3_nt: TGTGCCAGCAGCTTAAAATTACAGGGGTTGGTAACCTACGAGCAGTACTTC

v_call: TRBV9
d_call: NA
j_call: TRBJ1-3
clone_size: NA
cdr3_aa: CASSTTIGQRGAGGSGNTIYF
cdr3_nt: TGTGCCAGCAGCACCACCATTGGACAGCGGGGGGCCGGGGGCTCTGGAAACACCATATATTTT